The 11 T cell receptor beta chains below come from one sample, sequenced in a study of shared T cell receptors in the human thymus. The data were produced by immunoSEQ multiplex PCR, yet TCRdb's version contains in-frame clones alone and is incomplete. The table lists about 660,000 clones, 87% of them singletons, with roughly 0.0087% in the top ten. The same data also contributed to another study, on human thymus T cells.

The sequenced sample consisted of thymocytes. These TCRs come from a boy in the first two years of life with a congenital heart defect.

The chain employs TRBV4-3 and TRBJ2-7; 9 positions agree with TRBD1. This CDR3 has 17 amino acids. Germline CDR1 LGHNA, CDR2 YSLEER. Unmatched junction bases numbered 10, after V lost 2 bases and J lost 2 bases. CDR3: CASSQNRDRDLPYEQYF. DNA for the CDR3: TGCGCCAGCAGCCAAAACCGGGACAGGGATCTCCCCTACGAGCAGTACTTC.

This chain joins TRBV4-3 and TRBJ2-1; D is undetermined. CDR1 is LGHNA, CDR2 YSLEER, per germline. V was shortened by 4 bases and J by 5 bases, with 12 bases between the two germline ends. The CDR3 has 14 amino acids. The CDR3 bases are TGCGCCAGCAGCCCCCTCTCCCCCCACAATGAGCAGTTCTTC. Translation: CASSPLSPHNEQFF.

The CDR3 bases are TGTGCCAGCAGCTCCAGGGGACACCCGAACACCGGGGAGCTGTTTTTT. Residues: CASSSRGHPNTGELFF. The chain carries TRBV5-5 and TRBJ2-2; a possible D gene is TRBD1 (6 bases). Germline V gene lookup returns CDR1 SGHKS and CDR2 YYEKEE (reference sequence). V lost 3 bases and J 0 bases, leaving 12 bases between the germline ends. The CDR3 spans 16 residues.

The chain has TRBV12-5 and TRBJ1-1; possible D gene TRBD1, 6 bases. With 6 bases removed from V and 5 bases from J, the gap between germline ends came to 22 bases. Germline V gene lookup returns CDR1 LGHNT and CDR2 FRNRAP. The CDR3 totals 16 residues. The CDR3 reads CASGHEIGRGVTEAFF. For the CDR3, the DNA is TGTGCTAGTGGCCATGAGATAGGCAGGGGTGTAACTGAAGCTTTCTTT.

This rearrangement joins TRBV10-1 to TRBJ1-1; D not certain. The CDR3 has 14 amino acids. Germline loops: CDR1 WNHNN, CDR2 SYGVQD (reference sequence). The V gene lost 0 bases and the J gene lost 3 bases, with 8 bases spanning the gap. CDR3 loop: CASSESRQYTEAFF. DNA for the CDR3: TGCGCCAGCAGTGAGTCGCGGCAGTACACTGAAGCTTTCTTT.

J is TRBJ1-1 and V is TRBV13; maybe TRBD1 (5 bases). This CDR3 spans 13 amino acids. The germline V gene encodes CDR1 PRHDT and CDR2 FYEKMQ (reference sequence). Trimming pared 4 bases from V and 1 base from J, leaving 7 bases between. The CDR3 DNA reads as TGTGCCAGCAGCTCGGGGGGGAACACTGAAGCTTTCTTT. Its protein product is CASSSGGNTEAFF.

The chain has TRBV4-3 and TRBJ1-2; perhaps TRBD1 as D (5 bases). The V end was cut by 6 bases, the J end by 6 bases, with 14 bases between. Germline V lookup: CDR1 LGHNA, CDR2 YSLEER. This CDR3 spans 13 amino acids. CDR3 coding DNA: TGCGCCAGCAGACGGGGGGGGGAGGATGGCTACACCTTC. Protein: CASRRGGEDGYTF.

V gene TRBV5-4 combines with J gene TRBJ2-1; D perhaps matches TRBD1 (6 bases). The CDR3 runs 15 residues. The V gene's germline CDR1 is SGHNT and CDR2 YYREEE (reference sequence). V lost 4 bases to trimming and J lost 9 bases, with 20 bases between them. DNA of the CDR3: TGTGCCAGCAGCCCACAGGGTAGAGGTCCAGGTGAGCAGTTCTTC. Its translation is CASSPQGRGPGEQFF.

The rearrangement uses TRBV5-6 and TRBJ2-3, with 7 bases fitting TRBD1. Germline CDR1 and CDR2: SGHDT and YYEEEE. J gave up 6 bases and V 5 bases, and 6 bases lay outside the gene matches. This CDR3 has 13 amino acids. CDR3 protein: CASRGETGDTQYF. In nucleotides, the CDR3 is TGTGCCAGCAGGGGGGAGACAGGGGATACGCAGTATTTT.

The CDR3: CASKGSGEEETQYF. The CDR3 DNA sequence: TGTGCCAGCAAAGGGTCTGGGGAGGAGGAGACCCAGTACTTC. The chain combines TRBV9 with TRBJ2-5, with TRBD2 as a possible D gene (6 bases). Germline V gene lookup returns CDR1 SGDLS and CDR2 YYNGEE. The CDR3 consists of 14 residues. V was clipped by 6 bases and J by 5 bases, with 17 bases between them.

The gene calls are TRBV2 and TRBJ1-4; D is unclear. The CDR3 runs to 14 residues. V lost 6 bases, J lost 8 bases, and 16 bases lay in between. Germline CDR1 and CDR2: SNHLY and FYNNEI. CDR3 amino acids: CASSLVFRFEKLFF. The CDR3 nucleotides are TGTGCCAGCAGCCTAGTGTTCCGGTTCGAAAAACTGTTTTTT. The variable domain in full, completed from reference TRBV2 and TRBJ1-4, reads EPEVTQTPSHQVTQMGQEVILRCVPISNHLYFYWYRQILGQKVEFLVSFYNNEISEKSEIFDDQFSVERPDGSNFTLKIRSTKLEDSAMYFCASSLVFRFEKLFFGSGTQLSVL.